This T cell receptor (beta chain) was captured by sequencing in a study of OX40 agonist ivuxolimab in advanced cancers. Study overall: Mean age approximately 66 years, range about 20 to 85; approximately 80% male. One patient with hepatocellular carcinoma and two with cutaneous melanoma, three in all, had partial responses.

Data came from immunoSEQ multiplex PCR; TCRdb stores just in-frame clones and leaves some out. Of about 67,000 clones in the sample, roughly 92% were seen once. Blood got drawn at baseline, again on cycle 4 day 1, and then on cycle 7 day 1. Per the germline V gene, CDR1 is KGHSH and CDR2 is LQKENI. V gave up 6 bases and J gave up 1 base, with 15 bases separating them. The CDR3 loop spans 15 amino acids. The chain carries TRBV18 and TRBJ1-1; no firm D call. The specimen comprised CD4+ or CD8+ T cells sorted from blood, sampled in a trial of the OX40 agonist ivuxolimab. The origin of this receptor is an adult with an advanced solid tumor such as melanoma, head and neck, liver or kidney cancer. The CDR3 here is CASSIIHAANTEAFF. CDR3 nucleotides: TGTGCCAGCTCCATAATCCATGCGGCGAACACTGAAGCTTTCTTT.